This T cell receptor beta chain is from a study of blood T cell repertoires in COVID-19. From germline, CDR1 is MNHEY and CDR2 SMNVEV (reference sequence). The V segment lost 3 bases and the J segment 0 bases; nucleotides outside the gene matches: 11. This CDR3 comprises 17 residues. The table came from immunoSEQ multiplex PCR; TCRdb's copy has only in-frame clones and leaves some out. This sample carries approximately 260,000 clones, roughly 90% of them seen once, and the ten largest clones take approximately 2%. The source of this sequence is a woman in her sixties or seventies who had recovered from COVID-19. This chain connects TRBV27 to TRBJ2-7, with 7 bases that match TRBD2. The source material was PBMCs or T cells enriched from blood (not recorded which). CDR3 region: CASSLTSSPPGSYEQYF. Here the CDR3 DNA reads TGTGCCAGCAGTTTGACTAGCAGCCCCCCGGGCTCCTACGAGCAGTACTTC.